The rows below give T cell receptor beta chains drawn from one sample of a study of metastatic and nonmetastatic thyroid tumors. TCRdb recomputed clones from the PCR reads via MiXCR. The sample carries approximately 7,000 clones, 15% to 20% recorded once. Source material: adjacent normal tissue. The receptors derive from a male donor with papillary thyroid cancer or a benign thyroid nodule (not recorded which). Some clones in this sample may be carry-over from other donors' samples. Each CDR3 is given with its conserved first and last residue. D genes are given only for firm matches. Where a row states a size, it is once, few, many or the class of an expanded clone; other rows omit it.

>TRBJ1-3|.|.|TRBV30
CAWSVLAGNTIYF
TGTGCCTGGAGTGTACTAGCCGGAAACACCATATATTTT
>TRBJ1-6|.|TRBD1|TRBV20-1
CSARDLNRGRFGSPLHF
TGCAGTGCTAGAGACTTAAACAGGGGCCGCTTCGGGTCACCCCTCCACTTT
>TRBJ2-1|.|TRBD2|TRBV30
CAWSVLPSGRNEQFF
TGTGCCTGGAGTGTATTGCCTAGCGGGAGGAATGAGCAGTTCTTC
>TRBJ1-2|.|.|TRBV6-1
CASSEIGVASYGYTF
TGTGCCAGCAGTGAAATTGGGGTGGCGTCCTATGGCTACACCTTC
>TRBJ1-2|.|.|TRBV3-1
CASSQGGRRGYTF
TGTGCCAGCAGCCAAGGGGGGCGGAGAGGCTACACCTTC
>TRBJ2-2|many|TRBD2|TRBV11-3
CASSTSGEPNTGELFF
TGTGCCAGCAGCACTAGCGGGGAGCCAAACACCGGGGAGCTGTTTTTT
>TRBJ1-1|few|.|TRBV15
CATSRDQVFRAEAFF
TGTGCCACCAGCAGAGATCAGGTGTTTAGGGCTGAAGCTTTCTTT
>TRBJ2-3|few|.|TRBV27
CASSLQARSGTDTQYF
TGTGCCAGCAGTTTACAAGCGCGGAGTGGCACAGATACGCAGTATTTT
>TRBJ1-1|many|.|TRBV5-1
CASSWGRVNTEAFF
TGCGCCAGCAGCTGGGGACGGGTGAACACTGAAGCTTTCTTT
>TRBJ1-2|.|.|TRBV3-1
CASSEEWYYSF
TGTGCCAGCAGCGAGGAGTGGTACTATAGCTTC
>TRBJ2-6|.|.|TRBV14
CASSQLSVSGANVLTF
TGTGCCAGCAGCCAACTCTCAGTCTCTGGGGCCAACGTCCTGACTTTC
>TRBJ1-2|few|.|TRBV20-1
CSARDRRVLYGYTF
TGCAGTGCTAGAGATCGGAGAGTACTCTATGGCTACACCTTC
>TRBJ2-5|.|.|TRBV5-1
CASSLPGTSTVDTQYF
TGCGCCAGCAGCTTACCCGGGACATCCACCGTGGATACCCAGTACTTC
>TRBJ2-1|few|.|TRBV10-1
CASSEKLWFVDEQFF
TGCGCCAGCAGTGAAAAGCTCTGGTTTGTGGATGAGCAGTTCTTC
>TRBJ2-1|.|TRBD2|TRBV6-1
CASSVLAVGSNEQFF
TGTGCCAGCAGTGTCCTAGCGGTGGGCAGCAATGAGCAGTTCTTC
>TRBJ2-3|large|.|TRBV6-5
CASSYSDGDTQYF
TGTGCCAGCAGTTACTCGGATGGAGATACGCAGTATTTT
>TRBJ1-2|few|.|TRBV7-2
CASSQLANYGYTF
TGTGCCAGCAGCCAGCTTGCTAACTATGGCTACACCTTC
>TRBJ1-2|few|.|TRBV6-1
CASTRGDGYTF
TGTGCCAGCACGAGAGGGGATGGCTACACCTTC
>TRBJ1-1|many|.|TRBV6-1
CASRMDRFEAFF
TGTGCCAGCAGGATGGACCGCTTTGAAGCTTTCTTT
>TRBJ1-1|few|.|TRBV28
CASSFGVDRPSTEAFF
TGTGCCAGCAGTTTTGGGGTAGACCGCCCAAGCACTGAAGCTTTCTTT
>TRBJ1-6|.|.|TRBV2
CASSLSGSSPLHF
TGTGCCAGCAGTTTATCCGGGAGTTCACCCCTCCACTTT
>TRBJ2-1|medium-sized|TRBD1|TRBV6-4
CASIFRDRGSSGWPYNEQFF
TGTGCCAGCATATTCCGGGACAGGGGAAGTAGCGGATGGCCCTACAATGAGCAGTTCTTC
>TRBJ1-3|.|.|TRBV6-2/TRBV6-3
CASSYSFLPGNTIYF
TGTGCCAGCAGTTACTCCTTCCTCCCTGGGAACACCATATATTTT
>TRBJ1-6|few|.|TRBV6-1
CASSDRGFSPLHF
TGTGCCAGCAGTGACCGGGGTTTTTCACCCCTCCACTTT
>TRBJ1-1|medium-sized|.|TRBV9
CASSVDPGYTEAFF
TGTGCCAGCAGCGTAGACCCGGGCTACACTGAAGCTTTCTTT
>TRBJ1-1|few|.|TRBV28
CASSFVVYRPNTEAFF
TGTGCCAGCAGTTTTGTGGTGTACCGCCCAAACACTGAAGCTTTCTTT
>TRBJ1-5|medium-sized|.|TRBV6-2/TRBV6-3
CASSYPAGVPQHF
TGTGCCAGCAGTTACCCAGCCGGGGTGCCCCAGCATTTT
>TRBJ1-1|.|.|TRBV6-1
CASTLSAWGNTEAFF
TGTGCCAGCACACTCTCTGCCTGGGGGAACACTGAAGCTTTCTTT
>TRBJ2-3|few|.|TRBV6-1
CASSSGLSTDTQYF
TGTGCCAGCAGTAGCGGGCTTAGCACAGATACGCAGTATTTT
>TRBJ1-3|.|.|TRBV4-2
CASSQEDRNGNTIYF
TGTGCCAGCAGCCAAGAAGACAGGAATGGAAACACCATATATTTT
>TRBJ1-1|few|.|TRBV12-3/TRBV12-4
CASSLGGELGAFF
TGTGCCAGCAGTTTAGGGGGAGAGCTGGGTGCTTTCTTT
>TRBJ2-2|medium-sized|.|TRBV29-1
CSVRTVNTGELFF
TGCAGCGTTCGAACAGTGAACACCGGGGAGCTGTTTTTT
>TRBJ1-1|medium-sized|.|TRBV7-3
CASSLSFLSTEAFF
TGTGCCAGCAGCCTATCTTTCTTGTCCACTGAAGCTTTCTTT
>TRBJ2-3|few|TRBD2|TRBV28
CASMRAGDYTDTQYF
TGTGCCAGCATGAGAGCGGGGGATTACACAGATACGCAGTATTTT
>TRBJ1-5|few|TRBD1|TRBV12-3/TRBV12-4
CASRGQDNQPQHF
TGTGCCAGCAGAGGACAGGATAATCAGCCCCAGCATTTT
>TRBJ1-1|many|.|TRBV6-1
CASSPTVQRSNTEAFF
TGTGCCAGCAGTCCCACCGTACAGAGATCGAACACTGAAGCTTTCTTT
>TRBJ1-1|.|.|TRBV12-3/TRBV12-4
CASSLLDRNTEAFF
TGTGCCAGCAGTTTGCTCGACAGGAACACTGAAGCTTTCTTT
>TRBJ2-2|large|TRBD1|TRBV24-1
CATSRQGTGELFF
TGTGCCACCAGCCGACAGGGAACCGGGGAGCTGTTTTTT
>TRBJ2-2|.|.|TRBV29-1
CSAGTDTNTGELFF
TGCAGCGCCGGGACGGATACTAACACCGGGGAGCTGTTTTTT
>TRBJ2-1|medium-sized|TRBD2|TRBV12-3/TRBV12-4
CASGTRRSGGFF
TGTGCCAGCGGGACTAGGCGATCCGGCGGTTTCTTC
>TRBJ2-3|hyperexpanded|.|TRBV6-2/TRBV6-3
CASSFGGPTDTQYF
TGTGCCAGCAGTTTCGGAGGGCCCACAGATACGCAGTATTTT
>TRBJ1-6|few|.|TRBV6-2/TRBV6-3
CASSYGGWDSPLHF
TGTGCCAGCAGTTACGGGGGTTGGGACTCACCCCTCCACTTT
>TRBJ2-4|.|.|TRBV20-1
CSARPLAWIAKNIQYF
TGCAGTGCTAGGCCCCTCGCATGGATAGCCAAAAACATTCAGTACTTC
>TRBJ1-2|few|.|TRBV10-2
CASMTDSYGYTF
TGCGCCAGCATGACGGACAGCTATGGCTACACCTTC